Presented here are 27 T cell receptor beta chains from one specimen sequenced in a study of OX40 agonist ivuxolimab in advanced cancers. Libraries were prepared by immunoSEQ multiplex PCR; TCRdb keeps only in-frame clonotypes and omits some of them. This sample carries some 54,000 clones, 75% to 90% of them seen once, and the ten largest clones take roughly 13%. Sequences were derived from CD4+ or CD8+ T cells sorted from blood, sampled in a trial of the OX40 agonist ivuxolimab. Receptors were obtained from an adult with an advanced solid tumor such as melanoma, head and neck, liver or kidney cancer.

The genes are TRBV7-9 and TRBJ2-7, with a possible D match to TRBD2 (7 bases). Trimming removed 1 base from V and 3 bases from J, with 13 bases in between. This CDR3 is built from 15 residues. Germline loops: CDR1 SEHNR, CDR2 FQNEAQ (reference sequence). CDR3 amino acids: CASSLGRGLNYEQYF. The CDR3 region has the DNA TGTGCCAGCAGCTTAGGGCGGGGGCTGAACTACGAGCAGTACTTC.

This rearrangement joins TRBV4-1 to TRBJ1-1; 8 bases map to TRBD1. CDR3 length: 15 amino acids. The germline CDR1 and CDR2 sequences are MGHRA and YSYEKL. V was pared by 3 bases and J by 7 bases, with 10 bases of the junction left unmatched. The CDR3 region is CASSQSAGGFGEAFF. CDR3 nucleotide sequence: TGCGCCAGCAGCCAGTCGGCAGGGGGCTTCGGTGAAGCTTTCTTT.

The CDR3 DNA sequence: TGTGCCACCAGCAGAGATAGGTGGACAGATACGCAGTATTTT. This translates into CATSRDRWTDTQYF. The gene calls are TRBV15 and TRBJ2-3, with unresolved D. CDR1 is LNHNV and CDR2 is YYDKDF in the germline V gene (reference sequence). This CDR3 is built from 14 residues. With 0 bases removed from V and 3 bases from J, the gap between germline ends came to 7 bases.

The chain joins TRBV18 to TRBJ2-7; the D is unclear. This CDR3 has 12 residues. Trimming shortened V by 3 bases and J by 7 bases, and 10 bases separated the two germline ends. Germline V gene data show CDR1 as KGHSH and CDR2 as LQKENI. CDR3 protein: CASSPPYREQYF. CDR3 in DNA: TGTGCCAGCTCACCGCCCTATAGGGAGCAGTACTTC.

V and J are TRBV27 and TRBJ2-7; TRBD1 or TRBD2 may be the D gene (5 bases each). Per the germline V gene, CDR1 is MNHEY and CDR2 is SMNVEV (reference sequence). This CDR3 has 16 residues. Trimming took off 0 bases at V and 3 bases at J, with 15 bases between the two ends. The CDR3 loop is CASSLSSRGAYYEQYF. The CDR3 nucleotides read TGTGCCAGCAGTTTATCGTCACGGGGCGCCTACTACGAGCAGTACTTC.

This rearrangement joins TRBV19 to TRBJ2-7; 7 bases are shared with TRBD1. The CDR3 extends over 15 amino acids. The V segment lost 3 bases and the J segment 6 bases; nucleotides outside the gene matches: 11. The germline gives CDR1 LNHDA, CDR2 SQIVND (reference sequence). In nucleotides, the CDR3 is TGTGCCAGTAGTATTGGAGCAGGGGGAAACGGCGAGCAGTACTTC. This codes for CASSIGAGGNGEQYF.

In DNA, the CDR3 is TGTGCCAGCAGCTTATTAACTTCCGGGACAGGGGACACAGATACGCAGTATTTT. Its translation is CASSLLTSGTGDTDTQYF. The chain carries TRBV7-9 and TRBJ2-3, with 10 bases that match TRBD1. Trimming at V came to 2 bases and at J to 2 bases, leaving 10 bases not matched to a gene. CDR1 is SEHNR and CDR2 is FQNEAQ in the germline V gene (reference sequence). The CDR3 loop spans 18 amino acids.

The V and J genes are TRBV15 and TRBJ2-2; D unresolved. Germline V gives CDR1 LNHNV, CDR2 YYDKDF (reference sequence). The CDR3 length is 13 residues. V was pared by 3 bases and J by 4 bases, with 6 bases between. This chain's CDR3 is CATSSIFTGELFF. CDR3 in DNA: TGTGCCACCAGCAGCATATTCACCGGGGAGCTGTTTTTT.

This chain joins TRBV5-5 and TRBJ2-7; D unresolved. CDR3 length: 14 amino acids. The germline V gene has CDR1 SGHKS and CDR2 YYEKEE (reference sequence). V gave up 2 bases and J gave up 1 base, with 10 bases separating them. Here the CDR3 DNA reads TGTGCCAGCAGCTTCGGCAGCAGTTCCTACGAGCAGTACTTC. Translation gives CASSFGSSSYEQYF.

The CDR3 is CASSVGPITLLQETQYF. The CDR3 DNA reads TGTGCCAGCAGCGTAGGTCCCATTACACTACTCCAAGAGACCCAGTACTTC. The V call is TRBV9, the J call TRBJ2-5; D is ambiguous. The length of the CDR3 is 17 residues. V was cut by 0 bases and J by 1 base, with 16 bases left in between. Germline V gene lookup returns CDR1 SGDLS and CDR2 YYNGEE.

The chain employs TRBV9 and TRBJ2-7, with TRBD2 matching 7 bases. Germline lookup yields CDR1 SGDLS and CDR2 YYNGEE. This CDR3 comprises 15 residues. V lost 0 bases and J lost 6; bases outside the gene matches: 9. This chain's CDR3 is CASSVDGGKVSEQYF. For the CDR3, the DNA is TGTGCCAGCAGCGTAGACGGGGGGAAAGTAAGCGAGCAGTACTTC.

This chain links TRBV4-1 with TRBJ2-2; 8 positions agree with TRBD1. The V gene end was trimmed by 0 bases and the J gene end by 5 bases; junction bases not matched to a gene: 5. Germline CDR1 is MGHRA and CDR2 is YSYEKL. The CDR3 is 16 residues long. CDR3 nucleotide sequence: TGCGCCAGCAGCCAAGATCCGCACAGGGGGACCGGGGAGCTGTTTTTT. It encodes CASSQDPHRGTGELFF.

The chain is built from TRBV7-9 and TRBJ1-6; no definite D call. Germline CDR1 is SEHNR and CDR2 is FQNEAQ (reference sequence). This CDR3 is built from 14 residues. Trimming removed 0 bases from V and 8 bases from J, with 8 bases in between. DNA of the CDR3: TGTGCCAGCAGCTTAGCGAGGTTAGATTCACCCCTCCACTTT. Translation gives CASSLARLDSPLHF.

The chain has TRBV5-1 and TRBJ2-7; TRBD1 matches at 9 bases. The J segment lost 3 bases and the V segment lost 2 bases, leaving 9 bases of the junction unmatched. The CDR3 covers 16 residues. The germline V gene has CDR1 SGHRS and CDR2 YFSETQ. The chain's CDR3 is CASSFTDRGIVYEQYF. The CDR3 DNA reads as TGCGCCAGCAGCTTTACTGACAGGGGGATAGTCTACGAGCAGTACTTC.

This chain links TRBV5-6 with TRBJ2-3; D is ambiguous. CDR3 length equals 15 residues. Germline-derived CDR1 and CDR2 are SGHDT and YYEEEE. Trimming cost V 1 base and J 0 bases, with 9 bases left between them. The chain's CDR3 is CASSLTATSTDTQYF. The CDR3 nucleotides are TGTGCCAGCAGCTTGACAGCAACTAGCACAGATACGCAGTATTTT.

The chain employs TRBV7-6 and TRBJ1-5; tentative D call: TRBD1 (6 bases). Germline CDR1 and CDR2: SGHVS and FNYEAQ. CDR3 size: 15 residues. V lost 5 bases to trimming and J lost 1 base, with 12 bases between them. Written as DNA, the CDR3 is TGTGCCAGCAGCAACGCCCAGGGGAGCAATCAGCCCCAGCATTTT. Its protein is CASSNAQGSNQPQHF.

The CDR3 DNA sequence: TGTGCCTGGAGTGTACAAACAGTTAACTATGGCTACACCTTC. This encodes CAWSVQTVNYGYTF. The chain uses TRBV30 and TRBJ1-2; D gene ambiguous. The germline CDR1 and CDR2 sequences are GTSNPN and SVGIG (reference sequence). The CDR3 covers 14 residues. Deletions cut 0 bases from V and 1 base from J, with 9 bases between.

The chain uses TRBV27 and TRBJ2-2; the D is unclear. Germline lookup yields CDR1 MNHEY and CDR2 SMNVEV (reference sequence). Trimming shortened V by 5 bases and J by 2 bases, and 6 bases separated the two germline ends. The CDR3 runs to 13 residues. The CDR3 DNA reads TGTGCCAGCAGTAACTACAACACCGGGGAGCTGTTTTTT. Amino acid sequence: CASSNYNTGELFF.

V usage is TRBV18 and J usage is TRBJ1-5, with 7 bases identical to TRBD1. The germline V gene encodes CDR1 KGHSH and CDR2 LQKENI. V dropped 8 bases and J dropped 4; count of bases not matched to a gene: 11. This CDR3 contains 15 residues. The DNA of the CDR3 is TGTGCCAGCCCTTTCCTGGGACAGAATAATCAGCCCCAGCATTTT. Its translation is CASPFLGQNNQPQHF.

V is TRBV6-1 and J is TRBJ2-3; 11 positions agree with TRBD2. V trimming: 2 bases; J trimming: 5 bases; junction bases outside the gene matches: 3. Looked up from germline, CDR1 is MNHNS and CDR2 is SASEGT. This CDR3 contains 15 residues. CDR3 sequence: CASSEIAGGGDTQYF. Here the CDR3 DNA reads TGTGCCAGCAGTGAAATAGCGGGGGGGGGAGATACGCAGTATTTT.

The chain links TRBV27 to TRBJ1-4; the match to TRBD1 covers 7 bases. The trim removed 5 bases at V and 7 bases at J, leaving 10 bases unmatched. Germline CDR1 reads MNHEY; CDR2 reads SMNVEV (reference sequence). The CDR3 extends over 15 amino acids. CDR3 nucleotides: TGTGCCAGCAGTCCCCACAGGGGAGGGAGTGAAAAACTGTTTTTT. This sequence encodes CASSPHRGGSEKLFF.

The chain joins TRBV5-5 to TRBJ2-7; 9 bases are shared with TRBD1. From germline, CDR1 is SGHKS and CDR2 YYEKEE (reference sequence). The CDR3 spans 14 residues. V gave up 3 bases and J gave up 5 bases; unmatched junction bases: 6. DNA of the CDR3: TGTGCCAGCAGCTCGACAGGGGGTACGGACGAGCAGTACTTC. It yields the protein CASSSTGGTDEQYF.

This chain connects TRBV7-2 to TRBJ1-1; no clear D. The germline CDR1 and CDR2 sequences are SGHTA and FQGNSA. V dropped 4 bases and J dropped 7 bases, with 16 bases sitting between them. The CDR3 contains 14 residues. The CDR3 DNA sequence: TGTGCCAGCAGCTATAGCATCCTGGTTGATGAAGCTTTCTTT. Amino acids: CASSYSILVDEAFF.

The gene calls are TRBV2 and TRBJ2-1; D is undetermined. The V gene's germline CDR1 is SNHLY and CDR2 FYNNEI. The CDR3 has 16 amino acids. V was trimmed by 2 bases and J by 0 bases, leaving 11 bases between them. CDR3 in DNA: TGTGCCAGCAGTGAACCGGGCTCCAGCTCCTACAATGAGCAGTTCTTC. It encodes CASSEPGSSSYNEQFF.

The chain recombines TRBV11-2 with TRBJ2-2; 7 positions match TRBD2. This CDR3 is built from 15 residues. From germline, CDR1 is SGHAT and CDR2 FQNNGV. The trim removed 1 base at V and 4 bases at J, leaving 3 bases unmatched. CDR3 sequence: CASSLVASGTGELFF. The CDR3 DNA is TGTGCCAGCAGCTTAGTGGCTAGCGGCACCGGGGAGCTGTTTTTT. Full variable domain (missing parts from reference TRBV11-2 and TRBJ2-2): EAGVAQSPRYKIIEKRQSVAFWCNPISGHATLYWYQQILGQGPKLLIQFQNNGVVDDSQLPKDRFSAERLKGVDSTLKIQPAKLEDSAVYLCASSLVASGTGELFFGEGSRLTVL.

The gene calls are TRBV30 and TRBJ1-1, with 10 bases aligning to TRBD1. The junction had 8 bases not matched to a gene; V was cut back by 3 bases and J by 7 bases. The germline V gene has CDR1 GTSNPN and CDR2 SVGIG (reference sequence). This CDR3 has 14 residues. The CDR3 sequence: CAWRTGGLRGEAFF. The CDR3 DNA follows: TGTGCCTGGAGGACAGGGGGCCTAAGGGGTGAAGCTTTCTTT. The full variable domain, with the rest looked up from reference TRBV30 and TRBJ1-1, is SQTIHQWPATLVQPVGSPLSLECTVEGTSNPNLYWYRQAAGRGLQLLFYSVGIGQISSEVPQNLSASRPQDRQFILSSKKLLLSDSGFYLCAWRTGGLRGEAFFGQGTRLTVV.

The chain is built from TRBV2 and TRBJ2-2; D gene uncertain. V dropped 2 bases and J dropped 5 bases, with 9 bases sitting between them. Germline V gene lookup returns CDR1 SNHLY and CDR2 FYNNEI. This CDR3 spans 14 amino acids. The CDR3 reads CASSESAVTGELFF. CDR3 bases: TGTGCCAGCAGTGAATCTGCGGTGACCGGGGAGCTGTTTTTT.